This entry lists 25 T cell receptor beta chains sequenced from one sample in a study of identical twins. TCRdb re-analysed the 5' RACE reads in MiXCR, keeping a single row per CDR3 protein. The table shows around 690,000 distinct CDR3 sequences, with 20% to 25% occurring only once. These data were also filed under a second study, of T cells expressing NK-cell markers.

Sequencing used PBMCs. Source of these receptors: a woman in her late teens or twenties in good health.

The J gene is TRBJ2-2, the V gene TRBV5-1, with 8 bases identical to TRBD1. Looked up from germline, CDR1 is SGHRS and CDR2 is YFSETQ. V shed 3 bases, J shed 4 bases, and the junction held 11 bases outside the gene matches. This CDR3 is 17 amino acids long. CDR3 nucleotide sequence: TGCGCCAGCAGCTCCATCCTAGACAGGGGAGTCACCGGGGAGCTGTTTTTT. Its protein is CASSSILDRGVTGELFF.

This clonotype was observed a handful of times. The chain is built from TRBV6-1 and TRBJ1-2; TRBD1 matches at 8 bases. Losses at the gene ends were 6 bases for V and 8 bases for J; bases not matched to a gene: 11. Germline CDR1 and CDR2: MNHNS and SASEGT. CDR3 length: 14 amino acids. CDR3 residues: CASSRRDRNGGYTF. The CDR3 DNA reads as TGTGCCAGCAGCCGCCGGGACAGGAATGGGGGCTACACCTTC.

The chain recombines TRBV9 with TRBJ2-4, with a weak D call TRBD2 (5 bases). This CDR3 is 12 amino acids long. V gave up 7 bases and J gave up 6 bases, with 11 bases separating them. CDR1 SGDLS and CDR2 YYNGEE come from the germline V gene. This CDR3 reads CASEGRRNIQYF. The CDR3, as DNA: TGTGCCAGCGAAGGGAGAAGAAACATTCAGTACTTC. Drawing the rest from reference TRBV9 and TRBJ2-4, the complete variable domain is DSGVTQTPKHLITATGQRVTLRCSPRSGDLSVYWYQQSLDQGLQFLIQYYNGEERAKGNILERFSAQQFPDLHSELNLSSLELGDSALYFCASEGRRNIQYFGAGTRLSVL.

This clonotype was counted a few times. This sequence joins TRBV20-1 and TRBJ2-4; TRBD2 matches at 12 bases. Germline V gives CDR1 DFQATT, CDR2 SNEGSKA (reference sequence). This CDR3 is built from 13 residues. The V segment lost 6 bases and the J segment 6 bases; nucleotides outside the gene matches: 3. The CDR3 DNA reads as TGCAGTGCCCCGACTAGCGGGAGAAACATTCAGTACTTC. As protein: CSAPTSGRNIQYF.

This clonotype was seen many times. This sequence joins TRBV12-3 or TRBV12-4 and TRBJ2-1; 7 nucleotides align to TRBD2. The CDR3 loop spans 15 amino acids. J lost 5 bases, V lost 8 bases, and 12 bases had no gene match. CDR3 sequence: CASWIHGGTDNEQFF. The CDR3 DNA is TGTGCCAGCTGGATTCACGGGGGGACGGACAATGAGCAGTTCTTC.

This chain links TRBV2 with TRBJ1-1; D unresolved. Germline CDR1 SNHLY, CDR2 FYNNEI. The CDR3 totals 14 residues. The V end lost 6 bases, the J end lost 1 base, and 12 bases lay between the germline ends. For the CDR3, the DNA is TGTGCCAGCAGCGCCAATTGGGGGAACACTGAAGCTTTCTTT. Protein sequence: CASSANWGNTEAFF.

This clonotype was picked up many times. The chain joins TRBV12-3 or TRBV12-4 to TRBJ2-6, with a tentative D call TRBD1 (5 bases). This CDR3 contains 14 residues. Trimming took off 5 bases at V and 1 base at J, with 6 bases between the two ends. The CDR3 sequence is CASSQGSGANVLTF. The CDR3 DNA is TGTGCCAGCAGTCAGGGATCTGGGGCCAACGTCCTGACTTTC.

This sequence joins TRBV12-3 or TRBV12-4 and TRBJ1-2, with TRBD1 as a possible D gene (6 bases). The V end was cut by 5 bases, the J end by 4 bases, with 14 bases between. The CDR3 is 14 residues long. The CDR3 nucleotides are TGTGCCAGCAGTCCCTCAGGGGCGATCTATGGCTACACCTTC. Translated, it gives CASSPSGAIYGYTF.

This clonotype has more than one count but fewer than ten. The chain joins TRBV12-3 or TRBV12-4 to TRBJ2-7; the match to TRBD2 covers 12 bases. J lost 7 bases, V lost 7 bases, and 8 bases had no gene match. This CDR3 contains 14 residues. CDR3 loop: CASTSSGGAGEQYF. CDR3 sequence (DNA): TGTGCCAGCACCTCTAGCGGGGGGGCGGGGGAGCAGTACTTC.

In its sample, this clonotype was seen a few times. The chain employs TRBV6-1 and TRBJ2-5; TRBD2 aligns across 8 bases. From germline, CDR1 is MNHNS and CDR2 SASEGT. Trimming removed 6 bases from V and 3 bases from J; junction bases left unmatched: 9. This CDR3 has 15 residues. The CDR3 spells CASRNLPGGEETQYF. The CDR3, as DNA: TGTGCCAGCAGAAACCTTCCCGGGGGGGAAGAGACCCAGTACTTC.

This clonotype was picked up many times. V and J are TRBV28 and TRBJ2-5; D tentatively reads TRBD1 or TRBD2 (5 bases each). The V gene lost 3 bases and the J gene lost 4 bases, with 21 bases spanning the gap. The CDR3 sequence is 17 residues long. Germline CDR1 is MDHEN and CDR2 is SYDVKM. The CDR3 sequence: CASSFYSGRREGETQYF. CDR3 DNA: TGTGCCAGCAGTTTTTATTCGGGGCGGAGAGAGGGAGAGACCCAGTACTTC.

This clonotype was seen a few times. At one boundary the junction diverges from the germline segment, which might be a read error. The chain couples TRBV12-3 or TRBV12-4 to TRBJ2-2; 7 bases are a match to TRBD1. The CDR3 contains 15 residues. CDR3 protein: CASSRQGGRTGEPFF. In nucleotides, the CDR3 is TGTGCCAGCAGTAGACAGGGTGGTCGAACCGGGGAGCCGTTTTTT.

V and J are TRBV7-9 and TRBJ2-1; 8 bases map to TRBD1. CDR3 length: 15 amino acids. CDR1 and CDR2 (germline): SEHNR, FQNEAQ (reference sequence). J lost 4 bases, V lost 5 bases, and 7 bases had no gene match. The CDR3 reads CASSEGQGGYNEQFF. Written as DNA, the CDR3 is TGTGCCAGCAGCGAAGGACAGGGTGGGTACAATGAGCAGTTCTTC.

The chain uses TRBV12-3 or TRBV12-4 and TRBJ2-7; D ambiguous. CDR3 size: 13 residues. The V gene lost 4 bases and the J gene lost 4 bases, with 11 bases spanning the gap. The CDR3 DNA follows: TGTGCCAGCAGTTCACGTAACCGGTACGAGCAGTACTTC. It specifies CASSSRNRYEQYF.

The genes are TRBV10-3 and TRBJ1-1; D is unresolved. V lost 8 bases and J lost 3, with 7 bases in between. CDR1 is ENHRY and CDR2 is SYGVKD in the germline V gene. The CDR3 totals 11 residues. The CDR3 here is CAIREDTEAFF. CDR3 coding DNA: TGTGCCATCCGGGAGGACACTGAAGCTTTCTTT.

This clonotype was observed a few times. The chain carries TRBV12-5 and TRBJ2-7; D ambiguous. Deletions cut 7 bases from V and 3 bases from J, with 7 bases between. The germline CDR1 and CDR2 sequences are LGHNT and FRNRAP. The CDR3 extends over 11 amino acids. The CDR3 sequence is CASVGGYEQYF. The CDR3 region has the DNA TGTGCTAGTGTTGGTGGCTACGAGCAGTACTTC.

The J gene is TRBJ2-1, the V gene TRBV10-3; 7 bases align to TRBD2. CDR1 and CDR2 (germline): ENHRY, SYGVKD. CDR3 length: 17 amino acids. After removal of 0 bases from V and 6 bases from J, the junction contained 11 bases not matched to a gene. The CDR3 loop reads CAISESRTSRGSNEQFF. The CDR3, as DNA: TGTGCCATCAGTGAGTCAAGGACTAGTAGGGGCAGCAATGAGCAGTTCTTC.

The chain has TRBV15 and TRBJ2-7; tentative D call: TRBD1 (6 bases). The CDR3 runs to 20 residues. V was shortened by 6 bases and J by 3 bases, with 33 bases between the two germline ends. Germline CDR1 is LNHNV and CDR2 is YYDKDF (reference sequence). The CDR3 region has the DNA TGTGCCACCAGTCCCGCAGCCCGACTCCGCCGGGACACGGTATACTACGAGCAGTACTTC. It yields the protein CATSPAARLRRDTVYYEQYF.

V is TRBV29-1 and J is TRBJ2-7, with D possibly being TRBD1 (6 bases). Germline CDR1 SQVTM, CDR2 ANQGSEA. The V gene lost 4 bases and the J gene lost 5 bases, with 15 bases spanning the gap. The CDR3 is 13 residues long. The DNA of the CDR3 is TGCAGCGTTGTAGGGGGTAGCTTCGACGAGCAGTACTTC. Its protein is CSVVGGSFDEQYF.

This clonotype was observed a few times. The chain carries TRBV5-1 and TRBJ2-7; perhaps TRBD2 as D (6 bases). The CDR3 spans 15 residues. Germline loops: CDR1 SGHRS, CDR2 YFSETQ. V was cut by 0 bases and J by 4 bases, with 14 bases left in between. The CDR3 protein is CASSLAFGRSYEQYF. Here the CDR3 DNA reads TGCGCCAGCAGCTTGGCATTTGGGAGGTCTTACGAGCAGTACTTC.

The gene calls are TRBV2 and TRBJ2-5; D unresolved. The length of the CDR3 is 11 residues. The V gene lost 7 bases and the J gene lost 4 bases, with 7 bases spanning the gap. The germline V gene has CDR1 SNHLY and CDR2 FYNNEI. CDR3 sequence (DNA): TGTGCCAGCACGGTTGGAGAGACCCAGTACTTC. Translation: CASTVGETQYF.

The CDR3 sequence is CASSFSPQGGNEQFF. The CDR3 region has the DNA TGTGCCAGCAGCTTTAGTCCACAGGGAGGCAATGAGCAGTTCTTC. The chain employs TRBV5-6 and TRBJ2-1; D possibly matches TRBD1 or TRBD2 (6 bases each). V lost 2 bases to trimming and J lost 6 bases, with 15 bases between them. Germline V gene data show CDR1 as SGHDT and CDR2 as YYEEEE. This CDR3 has 15 residues. Variable domain in full (rest from reference TRBV5-6 and TRBJ2-1): DAGVTQSPTHLIKTRGQQVTLRCSPKSGHDTVSWYQQALGQGPQFIFQYYEEEERQRGNFPDRFSGHQFPNYSSELNVNALLLGDSALYLCASSFSPQGGNEQFFGPGTRLTVL.

The rearrangement uses TRBV20-1 and TRBJ2-1; 7 nucleotides align to TRBD2. The CDR3 spans 14 residues. Trimming removed 3 bases from V and 2 bases from J; junction bases left unmatched: 4. CDR1 and CDR2 from the germline V gene are DFQATT and SNEGSKA (reference sequence). CDR3 in DNA: TGCAGTGCTAGTCGCGGGAGAGCCTACAATGAGCAGTTCTTC. This encodes CSASRGRAYNEQFF.

Only one count was recorded for this clonotype. In DNA form, the CDR3 reads TGTGCCAGCAAGGCAGGGGGCGCGTACGAGCAGTACTTC. It is translated as CASKAGGAYEQYF. The chain couples TRBV12-3 or TRBV12-4 to TRBJ2-7, with 8 positions matching TRBD1. The junction had 6 bases not matched to a gene; V was cut back by 7 bases and J by 4 bases. This CDR3 contains 13 residues.

The CDR3 DNA follows: TGTGCCAGCAGTTTTACTGGGTTCTCACCCCTCCACTTT. Translated, it gives CASSFTGFSPLHF. This sequence joins TRBV27 and TRBJ1-6; D is unresolved. Germline assignment: CDR1 MNHEY and CDR2 SMNVEV (reference sequence). Trimming pared 3 bases from V and 10 bases from J, leaving 10 bases between. This CDR3 has 13 residues.